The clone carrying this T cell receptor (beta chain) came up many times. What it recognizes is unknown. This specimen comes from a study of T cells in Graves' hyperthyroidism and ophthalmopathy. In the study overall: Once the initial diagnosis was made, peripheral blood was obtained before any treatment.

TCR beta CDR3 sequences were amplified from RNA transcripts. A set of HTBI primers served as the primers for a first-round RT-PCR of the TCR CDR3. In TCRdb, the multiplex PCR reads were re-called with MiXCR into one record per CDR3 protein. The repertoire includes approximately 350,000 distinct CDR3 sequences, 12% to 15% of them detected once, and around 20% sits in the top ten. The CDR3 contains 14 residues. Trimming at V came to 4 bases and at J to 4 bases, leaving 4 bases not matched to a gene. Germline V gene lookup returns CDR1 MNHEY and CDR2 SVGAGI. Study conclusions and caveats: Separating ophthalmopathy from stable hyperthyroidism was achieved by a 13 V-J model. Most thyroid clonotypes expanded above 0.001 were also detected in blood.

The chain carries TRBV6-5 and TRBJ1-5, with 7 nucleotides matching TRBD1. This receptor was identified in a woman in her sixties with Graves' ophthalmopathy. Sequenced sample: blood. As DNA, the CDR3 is TGTGCCAGCAGTTCGACAGGGCGGAATCAGCCCCAGCATTTT. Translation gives CASSSTGRNQPQHF.